This T cell receptor (beta chain) was observed in a study of T cell repertoires in cytomegalovirus infection. TCRdb recomputed calls from the reads with MiXCR, one row per CDR3 protein. This sample carries hundreds of thousands of distinct CDR3 sequences, approximately 24% of them seen once, and the ten largest clones take under 8.5%. On this clonotype: One end of the junction fails to match germline, which may point to a read error.

Germline CDR1 and CDR2: MDHEN and SYDVKM. The CDR3 covers 16 residues. The source material was CD8+ T cells from PBMCs. The TCR sequence derives from a human donor in good health (CMV status not recorded). Some clones in this sample may be carry-over from other donors' samples. The chain is built from TRBV28 and TRBJ1-1, with TRBD1 identical over 8 bases. The CDR3 loop is CASSLSTGELNTEASF. The DNA for the CDR3 is TGTGCCAGCAGTTTGTCGACAGGGGAGTTGAACACTGAAGCTTCCTTT.